A single sample gave rise to the 23 T cell receptor beta chains below, sequenced in a study of blood T cell repertoires in COVID-19. The table came from immunoSEQ multiplex PCR; TCRdb's copy has only in-frame clones and leaves some out. The profile shows 85,000 to 95,000 clones, around 90% of them singletons. The sequenced sample was peripheral blood. These receptors were collected from a man aged 55 to 70 with COVID-19, enrolled during active disease.

This chain connects TRBV5-1 to TRBJ2-5; 15 positions agree with TRBD2. The CDR3 consists of 18 residues. V lost 3 bases, J lost 1 base, and 7 bases stayed unmatched. The germline CDR1 and CDR2 sequences are SGHRS and YFSETQ. The DNA of the CDR3 is TGCGCCAGCAGCTCGGGACTAGCGGGAGGAGGGATCCAAGAGACCCAGTACTTC. It translates to CASSSGLAGGGIQETQYF.

The rearrangement joins TRBV10-1 to TRBJ2-1; a weak D match, TRBD2 (5 bases). Trimming removed 8 bases at V and 1 base at J, with 6 bases between. CDR3 length: 12 amino acids. Germline V gene lookup returns CDR1 WNHNN and CDR2 SYGVQD (reference sequence). The CDR3 sequence: CASGSSYNEQFF. The CDR3 DNA reads as TGCGCCAGCGGGAGTTCCTACAATGAGCAGTTCTTC.

This clone was recorded only once. This rearrangement joins TRBV7-2 to TRBJ1-6, with 7 bases identical to TRBD1. Germline CDR1 SGHTA, CDR2 FQGNSA. This CDR3 has 14 residues. Trimming at V came to 4 bases and at J to 10 bases, leaving 7 bases not matched to a gene. The CDR3, as DNA: TGTGCCAGCAGCTCCACAGGGGACGGATCACCCCTCCACTTT. It translates to CASSSTGDGSPLHF.

This chain connects TRBV7-9 to TRBJ2-3; 14 bases line up with TRBD2. V dropped 5 bases and J dropped 3; count of bases not matched to a gene: 7. The CDR3 has 17 residues. Germline CDR1 SEHNR, CDR2 FQNEAQ (reference sequence). The CDR3, as DNA: TGTGCCAGCAGCCCGGGACTAGCGGGAGAAGTAACAGATACGCAGTATTTT. Amino acid sequence: CASSPGLAGEVTDTQYF.

V and J are TRBV4-2 and TRBJ1-2; the D is unclear. CDR1 LGHNA and CDR2 YNFKEQ come from the germline V gene. This CDR3 spans 17 amino acids. With 1 base removed from V and 5 bases from J, the gap between germline ends came to 20 bases. The CDR3 DNA follows: TGTGCCAGCAGCCAAGCCCTTAGAGAGGCTCCCCGATATGGCTACACCTTC. Amino acids: CASSQALREAPRYGYTF.

The J gene is TRBJ2-1, the V gene TRBV10-1; perhaps TRBD1 as D (6 bases). V lost 2 bases, J lost 2 bases, and 7 bases lay in between. CDR3 length equals 14 residues. Germline V gene sequence: CDR1 WNHNN, CDR2 SYGVQD (reference sequence). CDR3 sequence reads: CASSEAGAYNEQFF. The CDR3 DNA sequence: TGCGCCAGCAGTGAGGCAGGGGCCTACAATGAGCAGTTCTTC.

This clone has a handful of counts. This sequence joins TRBV10-1 and TRBJ2-1, with TRBD2 matching over 8 bases. Trimming took 5 bases from V and 9 from J; bases not matched to a gene: 6. Germline V lookup: CDR1 WNHNN, CDR2 SYGVQD (reference sequence). CDR3 size: 13 residues. The CDR3 loop reads CASSKREKGEQFF. In nucleotides, the CDR3 is TGCGCCAGCAGTAAGCGGGAGAAGGGTGAGCAGTTCTTC.

In this sample, this clone turned up once. The CDR3 spells CASSVEGAGPSYNEQFF. CDR3 coding DNA: TGTGCCAGCAGCGTAGAGGGCGCGGGCCCCTCCTACAATGAGCAGTTCTTC. This sequence joins TRBV9 and TRBJ2-1; D may be TRBD2 (5 bases). V dropped 0 bases and J dropped 0 bases, with 13 bases sitting between them. In germline, CDR1 is SGDLS, CDR2 YYNGEE. The length of the CDR3 is 17 residues.

In this sample, this clone turned up once. J is TRBJ1-2 and V is TRBV28, with D possibly matching TRBD1 (5 bases). The V and J ends lost 8 bases and 1 base respectively, with 17 bases between them. In germline, CDR1 is MDHEN, CDR2 SYDVKM. The CDR3 is 15 residues long. As DNA, the CDR3 is TGTGCCAGCCGGGGGGAGGGTCTAGTTAACTATGGCTACACCTTC. This translates into CASRGEGLVNYGYTF.

V is TRBV30 and J is TRBJ1-2; possible D gene TRBD1, 6 bases. CDR1 and CDR2 from the germline V gene are GTSNPN and SVGIG (reference sequence). Trimming took 2 bases from V and 0 from J, leaving 13 bases between them. The CDR3 sequence is 15 residues long. The chain's CDR3 is CAWSPLGGPNYGYTF. Here the CDR3 DNA reads TGTGCCTGGAGTCCTCTAGGGGGTCCTAACTATGGCTACACCTTC.

This clone showed up just once. The V gene is TRBV7-2, the J gene TRBJ2-2, with a tentative D call TRBD1 (5 bases). Germline CDR1 is SGHTA and CDR2 is FQGNSA. Trimming removed 1 base at V and 6 bases at J, with 12 bases between. The CDR3 sequence is 15 residues long. The CDR3 coding sequence is TGTGCCAGCAGCTTAGATGGTAGGGGTCCCGGGGAGCTGTTTTTT. Residues: CASSLDGRGPGELFF.

The chain combines TRBV18 with TRBJ1-1; perhaps TRBD1 as D (5 bases). V was clipped by 6 bases and J by 0 bases, with 8 bases between them. This CDR3 spans 13 amino acids. Germline V gives CDR1 KGHSH, CDR2 LQKENI. CDR3 loop: CASSGTVNTEAFF. CDR3 nucleotides: TGTGCCAGCTCCGGGACTGTGAACACTGAAGCTTTCTTT.

The CDR3 sequence: CASSPSTGSWDGYTF. The CDR3 DNA reads TGTGCCAGCAGCCCTTCCACAGGGTCCTGGGATGGCTACACCTTC. The chain employs TRBV9 and TRBJ1-2; tentative D call: TRBD1 (6 bases). Germline loops: CDR1 SGDLS, CDR2 YYNGEE. The CDR3 covers 15 residues. Trimming removed 4 bases at V and 6 bases at J, with 19 bases between.

This rearrangement joins TRBV4-3 to TRBJ2-1; 11 nucleotides match TRBD2. Looked up from germline, CDR1 is LGHNA and CDR2 is YSLEER. This CDR3 has 16 residues. V lost 3 bases to trimming and J lost 7 bases; unmatched junction nucleotides: 8. In DNA form, the CDR3 reads TGCGCCAGCAGCCACCAACTAGCGGGAGCAACAAATGAGCAGTTCTTC. Residues: CASSHQLAGATNEQFF.

The rearrangement joins TRBV5-1 to TRBJ1-4, with TRBD1 identical over 7 bases. This CDR3 region has 14 residues. J was trimmed by 8 bases and V by 5 bases; bases with no gene match: 9. In germline, CDR1 is SGHRS, CDR2 YFSETQ. Here the CDR3 reads CASSPRDSGEKLFF. Here the CDR3 DNA reads TGCGCCAGCAGTCCCCGGGACAGCGGAGAAAAACTGTTTTTT.

J is TRBJ1-1 and V is TRBV6-5, with D hard to call. CDR1 MNHEY and CDR2 SVGAGI come from the germline V gene. V lost 7 bases and J lost 1, with 7 bases in between. The CDR3 runs 12 residues. In DNA form, the CDR3 reads TGTGCCAGCAATAACTGGAACACTGAAGCTTTCTTT. It encodes CASNNWNTEAFF.

The V call is TRBV20-1, the J call TRBJ1-1; D may be TRBD1 (5 bases). The V gene's germline CDR1 is DFQATT and CDR2 SNEGSKA (reference sequence). The CDR3 runs 13 residues. The V gene lost 3 bases and the J gene lost 1 base, with 9 bases spanning the gap. CDR3 residues: CSASNQGNTEAFF. The CDR3 bases are TGCAGTGCTAGTAATCAGGGGAACACTGAAGCTTTCTTT.

V is TRBV6-2 or TRBV6-3 and J is TRBJ1-1; D gene ambiguous. CDR1 and CDR2 (germline): MNHEY, SVGEGT. The length of the CDR3 is 13 residues. Trimming took 2 bases from V and 1 from J, leaving 5 bases between them. The CDR3 region has the DNA TGTGCCAGCAGTTACACCGGGAACACTGAAGCTTTCTTT. This sequence encodes CASSYTGNTEAFF.

The chain employs TRBV7-2 and TRBJ2-5; 7 nucleotides line up with TRBD1. Germline V lookup: CDR1 SGHTA, CDR2 FQGNSA. CDR3 length equals 14 residues. The V segment lost 1 base and the J segment 3 bases; nucleotides outside the gene matches: 2. CDR3 region: CASSLGTGEETQYF. DNA of the CDR3: TGTGCCAGCAGCTTAGGAACAGGGGAAGAGACCCAGTACTTC.

The CDR3 nucleotides are TGTGCCATCAGTGAGTCTGGCGGGAGCTACGAGCAGTACTTC. This sequence encodes CAISESGGSYEQYF. The rearrangement links TRBV10-3 to TRBJ2-7; 7 nucleotides line up with TRBD2. Germline V CDR1 and CDR2: ENHRY, SYGVKD. The CDR3 sequence is 14 residues long. The junction had 2 bases not matched to a gene; V was cut back by 0 bases and J by 3 bases.

This chain joins TRBV28 and TRBJ2-7, with 9 bases that match TRBD2. The J segment lost 2 bases and the V segment lost 4 bases, leaving 9 bases of the junction unmatched. CDR3 size: 16 residues. Germline lookup yields CDR1 MDHEN and CDR2 SYDVKM. CDR3 amino acids: CASSSVSSGNAYEQYF. The CDR3 DNA reads TGTGCCAGCAGTTCAGTCTCTAGCGGGAATGCCTACGAGCAGTACTTC.

V is TRBV24-1 and J is TRBJ2-1; 8 bases align to TRBD1. The CDR3 extends over 14 amino acids. Germline CDR1 reads KGHDR; CDR2 reads SFDVKD. Trimming cost V 6 bases and J 8 bases; bases outside gene matches: 8. The CDR3 DNA reads TGTGCCACCAGTTCAACAGGGGGTAGACATGAGCAGTTCTTC. It encodes CATSSTGGRHEQFF.

The chain joins TRBV10-1 to TRBJ2-7; 11 positions agree with TRBD2. The CDR3 contains 15 residues. The germline CDR1 and CDR2 sequences are WNHNN and SYGVQD (reference sequence). With V trimmed by 2 bases and J by 8 bases, 8 bases remained unmatched. The CDR3 is CASSEAGTSGNKQYF. The CDR3, as DNA: TGCGCCAGCAGTGAGGCCGGGACTAGCGGCAACAAGCAGTACTTC.